Shown below are 24 T cell receptor beta chains from a single sample sequenced in a study of human T cells and chemical hapten exposure. TCRdb called the RACE reads again in MiXCR, with one record for every CDR3 protein. The sample shows 50,000 or so distinct CDR3 sequences, about 10% of them seen only once. Time point of the sample: patch test 1, 2 weeks after DPC sensitization. Treatment of the sample: therapeutic diphenylcyclopropenone sensitization with weekly scalp DPC. Unfractionated whole blood was the source of the extracted total RNA. The sample was whole blood, taken in connection with sensitization to the hapten diphenylcyclopropenone (DPC). Every receptor here comes from a woman in her thirties or forties with alopecia areata. Some clones in this sample may be carry-over from other donors' samples.

This clonotype appeared many times. The chain joins TRBV6-2 or TRBV6-3 to TRBJ2-1; weak D call: TRBD2 (6 bases). CDR1 is MNHEY and CDR2 is SVGEGT in the germline V gene. Deletions cut 4 bases from V and 5 bases from J, with 15 bases between. This CDR3 is built from 15 residues. Here the CDR3 DNA reads TGTGCCAGCAGTTCCCGTCGTCCGGGGGACAATGAGCAGTTCTTC. Protein sequence: CASSSRRPGDNEQFF.

The chain links TRBV12-3 or TRBV12-4 to TRBJ1-1; TRBD1 agrees at 7 bases. The V gene end was trimmed by 5 bases and the J gene end by 0 bases; junction bases not matched to a gene: 9. The CDR3 has 16 amino acids. CDR3 in amino acids: CASSVTGTDMNTEAFF. In nucleotides, the CDR3 is TGTGCCAGCAGTGTAACCGGGACAGACATGAACACTGAAGCTTTCTTT.

Only a few counts were recorded for this clonotype. The CDR3 spells CAWSRGLAEETQYF. CDR3 coding DNA: TGTGCCTGGAGTCGAGGACTAGCGGAAGAGACCCAGTACTTC. The J gene is TRBJ2-5, the V gene TRBV30; 10 bases match TRBD2. Trimming took 2 bases from V and 3 from J; bases not matched to a gene: 3. The germline V gene encodes CDR1 GTSNPN and CDR2 SVGIG (reference sequence). The CDR3 length is 14 residues.

This clonotype appeared a few times. The chain uses TRBV7-2 and TRBJ2-3; D might be TRBD1 or TRBD2, each matching 6 bases. The length of the CDR3 is 16 residues. Germline CDR1 and CDR2: SGHTA and FQGNSA. The V end lost 5 bases, the J end lost 5 bases, and 20 bases lay between the germline ends. In nucleotides, the CDR3 is TGTGCCAGCAGCGAAACGGGGGCCCTCCCCGGAGATACGCAGTATTTT. Its protein product is CASSETGALPGDTQYF.

This chain links TRBV20-1 with TRBJ2-7, with 8 positions matching TRBD2. Germline values: CDR1 DFQATT, CDR2 SNEGSKA (reference sequence). Trimming took 6 bases from V and 3 from J; bases not matched to a gene: 10. The length of the CDR3 is 14 residues. CDR3 DNA sequence: TGCAGTGCCCCCTCGGGGGGGGGGCTCTACGAGCAGTACTTC. It encodes CSAPSGGGLYEQYF.

The genes are TRBV18 and TRBJ2-6; no clear D gene. CDR1 is KGHSH and CDR2 is LQKENI in the germline V gene. With 8 bases removed from V and 4 bases from J, the gap between germline ends came to 12 bases. This CDR3 has 14 residues. CDR3 DNA: TGTGCCAGCACGCCCGGTTTAGGGGCCAACGTCCTGACTTTC. This sequence encodes CASTPGLGANVLTF.

This clonotype was seen only a few times. This rearrangement joins TRBV11-2 to TRBJ2-2, with 8 bases lining up with TRBD1. CDR1 and CDR2 (germline): SGHAT, FQNNGV. Germline trimming cut 5 bases from V and 6 bases from J; bases unmatched to any gene: 20. The CDR3 is 19 residues long. CDR3 loop: CASSTGTGHPHMVPGELFF. The CDR3 DNA sequence: TGTGCCAGCAGCACCGGGACAGGACATCCCCACATGGTACCCGGGGAGCTGTTTTTT.

This clonotype was seen more than once but under ten times. In DNA, the CDR3 is TGTGCCAGCAGTTTATTTGCGGGGGATAGCAATCAGCCCCAGCATTTT. Translated: CASSLFAGDSNQPQHF. V and J are TRBV12-3 or TRBV12-4 and TRBJ1-5; D might be TRBD1 (5 bases). This CDR3 contains 16 residues. Trimming left V 2 bases short and J 0 bases short, with 11 bases between.

The CDR3 bases are TGTGCCAGCAGCTTGGAACATATGGGTTGGGCTGAAGCTTTCTTT. Its translation is CASSLEHMGWAEAFF. This chain links TRBV5-5 with TRBJ1-1; no clear D. Per the germline V gene, CDR1 is SGHKS and CDR2 is YYEKEE (reference sequence). The CDR3 consists of 15 residues. V was shortened by 0 bases and J by 6 bases, with 15 bases between the two germline ends.

This clonotype occurred a few times. The chain joins TRBV7-9 to TRBJ1-1; D not resolved. There are 14 residues in the CDR3. Trimming pared 1 base from V and 1 base from J, leaving 7 bases between. Germline V gene sequence: CDR1 SEHNR, CDR2 FQNEAQ (reference sequence). The CDR3, as DNA: TGTGCCAGCAGCTTAGGCGGGCCGAACACTGAAGCTTTCTTT. Protein sequence: CASSLGGPNTEAFF.

Only a few counts were recorded for this clonotype. This chain's CDR3 is CASSLGRTRQETQYF. CDR3 DNA: TGTGCCAGCAGTTTAGGCAGAACCCGCCAAGAGACCCAGTACTTC. The genes are TRBV12-3 or TRBV12-4 and TRBJ2-5; D not resolved. CDR3 length equals 15 residues. The V and J ends lost 1 base and 1 base respectively, with 10 bases between them.

This clonotype was counted at least ten times. The chain couples TRBV7-3 to TRBJ1-1; D is uncertain. Germline CDR1 is SGHTA and CDR2 is FQGTGA. V lost 0 bases and J lost 7, with 9 bases in between. The CDR3 extends over 13 amino acids. The CDR3 region has the DNA TGTGCCAGCAGCTTAACCGTCTCAGATGAAGCTTTCTTT. Translated, it gives CASSLTVSDEAFF.

This chain connects TRBV9 to TRBJ1-1; 10 nucleotides agree with TRBD1. Germline CDR1 SGDLS, CDR2 YYNGEE. The ends lost 5 bases at V and 5 bases at J; junction bases unmatched: 6. The CDR3 length is 14 residues. The CDR3 here is CASSRDRGDTEAFF. CDR3 nucleotide sequence: TGTGCCAGCAGTAGGGACAGGGGCGATACTGAAGCTTTCTTT.

This clonotype was seen more than once but under ten times. The chain uses TRBV5-1 and TRBJ2-3; 9 positions agree with TRBD2. V lost 0 bases, J lost 4 bases, and 3 bases stayed unmatched. This CDR3 is built from 15 residues. Germline V lookup: CDR1 SGHRS, CDR2 YFSETQ. The CDR3 region has the DNA TGCGCCAGCAGCTTGGCTAGCGGGACCTCAGATACGCAGTATTTT. Protein: CASSLASGTSDTQYF. The whole variable domain, remainder taken from reference TRBV5-1 and TRBJ2-3, is KAGVTQTPRYLIKTRGQQVTLSCSPISGHRSVSWYQQTPGQGLQFLFEYFSETQRNKGNFPGRFSGRQFSNSRSEMNVSTLELGDSALYLCASSLASGTSDTQYFGPGTRLTVL.

The table lists this clonotype with many counts. The chain links TRBV6-5 to TRBJ2-3; 13 bases align to TRBD2. The ends lost 6 bases at V and 5 bases at J; junction bases unmatched: 8. The CDR3 length is 16 residues. Germline V gene sequence: CDR1 MNHEY, CDR2 SVGAGI. The CDR3 is CASRPTSGGAGDTQYF. The CDR3 DNA reads TGTGCCAGCAGACCCACTAGCGGGGGGGCCGGAGATACGCAGTATTTT.

This clonotype was counted at least ten times. The chain employs TRBV18 and TRBJ1-6, with D uncertain. In germline, CDR1 is KGHSH, CDR2 LQKENI. There are 13 residues in the CDR3. Trimming cost V 3 bases and J 8 bases, with 8 bases left between them. The CDR3 DNA sequence: TGTGCCAGCTCACCTAAAAGGGATTCACCCCTCCACTTT. Translated, it gives CASSPKRDSPLHF.

The chain employs TRBV7-2 and TRBJ1-6; the match to TRBD1 covers 7 bases. The length of the CDR3 is 15 residues. After removal of 6 bases from V and 2 bases from J, the junction contained 4 bases not matched to a gene. The germline V gene encodes CDR1 SGHTA and CDR2 FQGNSA. CDR3 in DNA: TGTGCCAGCAGTCCTCAGGGGGCCTATAATTCACCCCTCCACTTT. Translation gives CASSPQGAYNSPLHF. Combining the CDR3 with reference TRBV7-2 and TRBJ1-6 gives the whole variable domain GAGVSQSPSNKVTEKGKDVELRCDPISGHTALYWYRQSLGQGLEFLIYFQGNSAPDKSGLPSDRFSAERTGGSVSTLTIQRTQQEDSAVYLCASSPQGAYNSPLHFGNGTRLTVT.

The table lists this clonotype with a few counts. The genes are TRBV12-3 or TRBV12-4 and TRBJ2-3, with D unresolved. The CDR3 is 14 amino acids. V lost 5 bases and J lost 0, with 9 bases in between. The CDR3 DNA is TGTGCCAGCAGTCCGCCGATAAGCACAGATACGCAGTATTTT. Its translation: CASSPPISTDTQYF.

This clonotype was seen a handful of times. This chain joins TRBV5-1 and TRBJ2-7; the D is unclear. V was trimmed by 2 bases and J by 2 bases, leaving 8 bases between them. This CDR3 is 13 amino acids long. Germline CDR1 is SGHRS and CDR2 is YFSETQ. DNA for the CDR3: TGCGCCAGCAGCTTACAGAAACCCTACGAGCAGTACTTC. This translates into CASSLQKPYEQYF.

Only a few counts were recorded for this clonotype. This chain links TRBV3-1 with TRBJ1-6; D is unclear. Germline lookup yields CDR1 LGHDT and CDR2 YNNKEL (reference sequence). The CDR3 consists of 14 residues. Trimming took 1 base from V and 7 from J, leaving 8 bases between them. CDR3 in DNA: TGTGCCAGCAGCCAAGGGACGGAAAATTCACCCCTCCACTTT. Residues: CASSQGTENSPLHF.

This chain joins TRBV10-2 and TRBJ2-2; possibly TRBD2 for D (5 bases). This CDR3 is built from 15 residues. V lost 6 bases and J 4 bases, leaving 15 bases between the germline ends. Germline V CDR1 and CDR2: WSHSY, SAAADI. DNA of the CDR3: TGCGCCAGCAGCGGACTTGGGCCCATCACCGGGGAGCTGTTTTTT. Amino acids: CASSGLGPITGELFF.

This clonotype has only a few counts. CDR3: CASGLAAETQYF. The CDR3 nucleotides are TGTGCCAGCGGACTAGCGGCGGAGACCCAGTACTTC. The rearrangement links TRBV6-6 to TRBJ2-5; 10 nucleotides match TRBD2. The CDR3 loop spans 12 amino acids. The V gene's germline CDR1 is MNHNY and CDR2 SVGAGI (reference sequence). With 8 bases clipped from V and 5 bases from J, the junction kept 2 bases outside the gene matches.

A few counts support this clonotype. This chain connects TRBV2 to TRBJ2-7; 8 bases line up with TRBD1. V trimming: 6 bases; J trimming: 2 bases; junction bases outside the gene matches: 9. From germline, CDR1 is SNHLY and CDR2 FYNNEI. This CDR3 spans 15 amino acids. Here the CDR3 DNA reads TGTGCCAGCAGCGCCGGACAGGGACCCGCCTACGAGCAGTACTTC. It codes for CASSAGQGPAYEQYF.

This clonotype has a single count. Possible read error: a much larger clone is one base away. The J gene is TRBJ1-2, the V gene TRBV4-1, with D possibly TRBD1 on 6 matching bases. Germline CDR1 and CDR2: MGHRA and YSYEKL. V shed 1 base and J shed 4 bases, with 10 bases lying between them. The length of the CDR3 is 14 residues. The CDR3 nucleotides read TGCGCCAGCAGCCAAGGGGGGGCGGTCTATGGCTACACCTTC. It yields the protein CASSQGGAVYGYTF.